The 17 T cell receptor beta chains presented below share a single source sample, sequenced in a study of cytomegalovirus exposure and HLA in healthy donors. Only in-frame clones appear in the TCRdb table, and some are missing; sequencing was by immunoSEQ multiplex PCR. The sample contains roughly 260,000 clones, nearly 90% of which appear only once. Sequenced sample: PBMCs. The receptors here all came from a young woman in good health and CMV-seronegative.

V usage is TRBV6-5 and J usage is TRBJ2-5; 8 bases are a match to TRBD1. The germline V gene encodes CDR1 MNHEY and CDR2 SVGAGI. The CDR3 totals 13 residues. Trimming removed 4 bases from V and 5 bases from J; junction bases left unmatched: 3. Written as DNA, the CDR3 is TGTGCCAGCAGTTTGACAGGGGATGAGACCCAGTACTTC. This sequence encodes CASSLTGDETQYF.

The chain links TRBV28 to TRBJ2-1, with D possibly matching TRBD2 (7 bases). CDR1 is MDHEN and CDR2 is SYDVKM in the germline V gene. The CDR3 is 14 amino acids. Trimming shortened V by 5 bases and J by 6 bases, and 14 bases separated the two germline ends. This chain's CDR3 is CASSGWGGPNEQFF. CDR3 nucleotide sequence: TGTGCCAGCAGTGGGTGGGGGGGCCCCAATGAGCAGTTCTTC.

For the CDR3, the DNA is TGTGCCATCAGTGAAGGGGACAGGGGTACCGGGGAGCTGTTTTTT. Encoded protein: CAISEGDRGTGELFF. The chain combines TRBV10-3 with TRBJ2-2; the match to TRBD1 covers 10 bases. Germline assignment: CDR1 ENHRY and CDR2 SYGVKD. Trimming cost V 3 bases and J 5 bases; bases outside gene matches: 3. This CDR3 comprises 15 residues.

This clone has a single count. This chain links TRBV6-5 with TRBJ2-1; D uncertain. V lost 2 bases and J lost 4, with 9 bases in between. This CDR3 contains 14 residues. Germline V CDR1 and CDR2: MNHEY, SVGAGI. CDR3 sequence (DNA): TGTGCCAGCAGTTACACAACAGCTTACAATGAGCAGTTCTTC. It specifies CASSYTTAYNEQFF.

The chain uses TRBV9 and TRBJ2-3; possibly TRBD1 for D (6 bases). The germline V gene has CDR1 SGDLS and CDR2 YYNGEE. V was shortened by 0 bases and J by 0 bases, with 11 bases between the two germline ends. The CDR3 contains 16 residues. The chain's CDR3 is CASSVAGATSTDTQYF. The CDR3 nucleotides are TGTGCCAGCAGCGTAGCAGGGGCTACTAGCACAGATACGCAGTATTTT.

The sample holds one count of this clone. CDR3 sequence (DNA): TGCGCCAGCGGAGGACAGGGGAATCAGCCCCAGCATTTT. Protein: CASGGQGNQPQHF. The J gene is TRBJ1-5, the V gene TRBV4-1, with 9 bases matching TRBD1. This CDR3 comprises 13 residues. Germline CDR1 is MGHRA and CDR2 is YSYEKL. J gave up 4 bases and V 8 bases, and 3 bases lay outside the gene matches.

DNA of the CDR3: TGTGCCAGCAGCTCAAACAGGGCGACTTACGAGCAGTACGTC. Translation gives CASSSNRATYEQYV. V is TRBV28 and J is TRBJ2-7; maybe TRBD1 (6 bases). CDR3 size: 14 residues. Trimming cost V 6 bases and J 4 bases, with 16 bases left between them. From germline, CDR1 is MDHEN and CDR2 SYDVKM.

In DNA form, the CDR3 reads TGCGCCAGCAGCCATGGAAGAGGGTTCAACAGGGAACACGGCTATGGCTACACCTTC. Translation gives CASSHGRGFNREHGYGYTF. J is TRBJ1-2 and V is TRBV4-1, with D perhaps matching TRBD1 (6 bases). The germline V gene has CDR1 MGHRA and CDR2 YSYEKL. V was shortened by 3 bases and J by 4 bases, with 27 bases between the two germline ends. The CDR3 is made up of 19 amino acids.

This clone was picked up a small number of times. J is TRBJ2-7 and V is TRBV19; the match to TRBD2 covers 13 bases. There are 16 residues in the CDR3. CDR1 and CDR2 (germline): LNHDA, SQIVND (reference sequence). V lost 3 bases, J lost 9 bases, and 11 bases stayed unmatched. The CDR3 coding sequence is TGTGCCAGTAGTATCATGGGCGGGACTAGCGGGGCCGTGCAGTACTTC. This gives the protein CASSIMGGTSGAVQYF.

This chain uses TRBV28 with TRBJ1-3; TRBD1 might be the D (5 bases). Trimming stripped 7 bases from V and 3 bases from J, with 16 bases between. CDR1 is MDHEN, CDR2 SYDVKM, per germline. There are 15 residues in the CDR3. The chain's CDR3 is CASTGGGLSGNTIYF. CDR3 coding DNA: TGTGCCAGCACGGGGGGGGGTTTAAGTGGAAACACCATATATTTT.

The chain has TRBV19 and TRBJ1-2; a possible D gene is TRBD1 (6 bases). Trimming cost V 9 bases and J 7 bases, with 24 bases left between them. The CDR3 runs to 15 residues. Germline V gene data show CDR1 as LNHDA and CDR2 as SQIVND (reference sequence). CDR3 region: CASGWTGTIGRGYTF. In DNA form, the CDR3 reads TGTGCCAGCGGATGGACCGGGACAATTGGGCGTGGCTACACCTTC.

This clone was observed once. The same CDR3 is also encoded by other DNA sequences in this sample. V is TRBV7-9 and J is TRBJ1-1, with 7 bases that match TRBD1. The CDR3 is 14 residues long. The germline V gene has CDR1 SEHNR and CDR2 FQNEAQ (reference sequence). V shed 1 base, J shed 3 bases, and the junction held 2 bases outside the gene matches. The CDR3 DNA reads TGTGCCAGCAGCTTAGGCCAGGGGGACACTGAAGCTTTCTTT. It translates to CASSLGQGDTEAFF.

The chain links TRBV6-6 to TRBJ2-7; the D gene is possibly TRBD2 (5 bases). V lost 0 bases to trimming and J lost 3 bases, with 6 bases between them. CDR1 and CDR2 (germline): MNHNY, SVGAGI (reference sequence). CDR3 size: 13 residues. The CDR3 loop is CASSYSGSYEQYV. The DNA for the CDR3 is TGTGCCAGCAGTTACTCGGGGAGCTACGAGCAGTACGTC.

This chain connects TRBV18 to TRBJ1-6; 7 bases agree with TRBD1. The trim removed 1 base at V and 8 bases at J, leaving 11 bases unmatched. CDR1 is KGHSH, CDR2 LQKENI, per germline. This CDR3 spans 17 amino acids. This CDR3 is CASSPRETPQGYSPLHF. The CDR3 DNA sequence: TGTGCCAGCTCACCACGAGAAACCCCACAGGGGTATTCACCCCTCCACTTT.

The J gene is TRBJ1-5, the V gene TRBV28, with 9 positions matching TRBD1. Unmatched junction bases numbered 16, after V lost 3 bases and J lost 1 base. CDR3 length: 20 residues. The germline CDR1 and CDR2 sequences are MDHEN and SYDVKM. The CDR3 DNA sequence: TGTGCCAGCAGTTTGTTACCCGCTCACACAGGGGGCGCGAGCAATCAGCCCCAGCATTTT. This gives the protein CASSLLPAHTGGASNQPQHF.

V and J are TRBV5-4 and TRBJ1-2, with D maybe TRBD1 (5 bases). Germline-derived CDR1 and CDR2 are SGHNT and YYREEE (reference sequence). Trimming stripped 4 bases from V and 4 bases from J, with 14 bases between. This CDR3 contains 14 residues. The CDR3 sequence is CASSGGTDVYGYTF. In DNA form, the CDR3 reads TGTGCCAGCAGCGGGGGGACGGACGTCTATGGCTACACCTTC.

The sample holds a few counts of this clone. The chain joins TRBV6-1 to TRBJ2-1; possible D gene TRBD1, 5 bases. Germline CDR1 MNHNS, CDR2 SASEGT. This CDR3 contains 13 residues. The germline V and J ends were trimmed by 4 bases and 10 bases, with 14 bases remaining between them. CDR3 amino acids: CASSVSRDPEQFF. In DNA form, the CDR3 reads TGTGCCAGCAGTGTAAGCAGGGATCCGGAGCAGTTCTTC.